This entry lists 19 T cell receptor beta chains sequenced from one sample in a study of T cell repertoires in cytomegalovirus infection. TCRdb re-derived calls from the reads in MiXCR, one entry per CDR3 protein. Of under 200,000 distinct CDR3 sequences in the sample, 8.5% to 10% were seen once. Source material: PBMCs. These receptors came from a human donor in good health (CMV status not recorded). Some clones in this sample may be carry-over from other donors' samples.

A single count supports this clonotype. V and J are TRBV18 and TRBJ2-6; D unclear. Germline loops: CDR1 KGHSH, CDR2 LQKENI. This CDR3 region has 15 residues. V lost 5 bases to trimming and J lost 0 bases, with 8 bases between them. The CDR3 region has the DNA TGTGCCAGCTCAGCCATTAACTCTGGGGCCAACGTCCTGACTTTC. Its translation is CASSAINSGANVLTF.

This clonotype was detected ten times or more. This chain joins TRBV7-2 and TRBJ2-5; no reliable D call. Germline CDR1 reads SGHTA; CDR2 reads FQGNSA. V shed 2 bases and J shed 5 bases, with 15 bases lying between them. The CDR3 is 15 amino acids. The CDR3 sequence is CASSLNPALRETQYF. CDR3 DNA: TGTGCCAGCAGCTTAAACCCGGCCCTAAGGGAGACCCAGTACTTC. Supplemented by reference TRBV7-2 and TRBJ2-5, the full variable domain reads GAGVSQSPSNKVTEKGKDVELRCDPISGHTALYWYRQSLGQGLEFLIYFQGNSAPDKSGLPSDRFSAERTGGSVSTLTIQRTQQEDSAVYLCASSLNPALRETQYFGPGTRLLVL.

This clonotype was recorded many times. The V call is TRBV11-2, the J call TRBJ1-6; D not resolved. The germline V gene encodes CDR1 SGHAT and CDR2 FQNNGV. Deletions cut 0 bases from V and 8 bases from J, with 20 bases between. The CDR3 has 18 amino acids. The CDR3 here is CASSLEAPGGSRDSPLHF. In DNA form, the CDR3 reads TGTGCCAGCAGCTTAGAAGCTCCGGGAGGATCGAGGGATTCACCCCTCCACTTT.

Concerning this clonotype itself: This sequence may be a read error, since a much larger clone differs from it by one base. The chain joins TRBV7-6 to TRBJ2-2; D possibly corresponds to TRBD2 (5 bases). This CDR3 is 12 amino acids long. Germline loops: CDR1 SGHVS, CDR2 FNYEAQ. The CDR3 sequence is CASSSITGDLFF. CDR3 in DNA: TGTGCCAGCAGCTCGATCACCGGGGATCTGTTTTTT.

This clonotype came up many times. Sequence at one end of the junction differs from germline and may be a read error. The chain carries TRBV7-8 and TRBJ2-5; 8 positions match TRBD2. This CDR3 has 14 amino acids. CDR1 is SGHVS, CDR2 FQNEAQ, per germline. The DNA for the CDR3 is TGTGCCAGCAGCCTAGCGGGCCTAGGGGAGACCCAGTACTTC. Translation gives CASSLAGLGETQYF.

Many counts were recorded for this clonotype. The chain couples TRBV7-2 to TRBJ1-1; D possibly corresponds to TRBD1 (5 bases). The CDR3 spans 15 residues. The germline gives CDR1 SGHTA, CDR2 FQGNSA. Trimming removed 1 base at V and 7 bases at J, with 16 bases between. CDR3 amino acids: CASSLVRGGFGEAFF. In DNA, the CDR3 is TGTGCCAGCAGCTTAGTTAGGGGAGGATTCGGTGAAGCTTTCTTT.

The sample holds many counts of this clonotype. V gene TRBV18 combines with J gene TRBJ1-1; TRBD1 might be the D (5 bases). The ends were cut back, 0 bases at V and 0 bases at J, with 14 bases in the middle. The CDR3 contains 17 residues. CDR1 and CDR2 from the germline V gene are KGHSH and LQKENI. This CDR3 reads CASSPPVYGGLNTEAFF. The CDR3 nucleotides read TGTGCCAGCTCACCACCGGTCTACGGGGGTTTGAACACTGAAGCTTTCTTT.

As to this clonotype: One junction end does not reproduce the germline sequence, and a read error may be involved. J is TRBJ2-7 and V is TRBV5-3, with 10 nucleotides matching TRBD2. TRBV5-3 is treated as an ORF (open reading frame) with a function not yet certain. The CDR3 has 12 residues. The CDR3 nucleotides read TGTGCCAGCAGCTTGGGACTAGCGGAGCAGTACTTC. Protein: CASSLGLAEQYF.

This clonotype was seen repeatedly, ten times or more. V and J are TRBV7-2 and TRBJ1-2; D remains ambiguous. The CDR3 has 13 amino acids. With 1 base removed from V and 10 bases from J, the gap between germline ends came to 13 bases. Germline loops: CDR1 SGHTA, CDR2 FQGNSA. The CDR3: CASSLEGGDAYTF. As DNA, the CDR3 is TGTGCCAGCAGCTTAGAAGGTGGGGATGCCTACACCTTC.

This clonotype has at least ten counts. This chain uses TRBV7-6 with TRBJ1-3; D is unclear. This CDR3 region has 17 residues. The V end was cut by 0 bases, the J end by 0 bases, with 12 bases between. Germline V lookup: CDR1 SGHVS, CDR2 FNYEAQ. The CDR3 DNA reads as TGTGCCAGCAGCTTAGCAATGGCAGGACCCTCTGGAAACACCATATATTTT. This encodes CASSLAMAGPSGNTIYF.

This clonotype came up many times. This chain joins TRBV7-8 and TRBJ1-1; possible D gene TRBD1, 5 bases. The ends were cut back, 5 bases at V and 1 base at J, with 14 bases in the middle. Per the germline V gene, CDR1 is SGHVS and CDR2 is FQNEAQ. The CDR3 runs 15 residues. In DNA, the CDR3 is TGTGCCAGCAGCCAAGGGACCCAGGGGAACACTGAAGCTTTCTTT. Its translation is CASSQGTQGNTEAFF.

This clonotype showed up many times. V usage is TRBV7-3 and J usage is TRBJ2-2, with TRBD2 as a possible D gene (6 bases). Looked up from germline, CDR1 is SGHTA and CDR2 is FQGTGA. This CDR3 comprises 14 residues. V was cut by 5 bases and J by 2 bases, with 9 bases left in between. The CDR3 sequence is CASSRSGNTGELFF. The CDR3 nucleotides are TGTGCCAGCAGCCGTAGCGGCAACACCGGGGAGCTGTTTTTT.

In its sample, this clonotype was seen many times. The CDR3 DNA reads TGTGCCAGCAGCTTGGAGGGACCGAGGCTAGTATCTAGTGAGCAGTTCTTC. Translated: CASSLEGPRLVSSEQFF. The chain joins TRBV7-2 to TRBJ2-1; TRBD2 might be the D (6 bases). Trimming stripped 3 bases from V and 9 bases from J, with 24 bases between. The CDR3 extends over 17 amino acids. CDR1 SGHTA and CDR2 FQGNSA come from the germline V gene.

In this sample, this clonotype turned up a few times. This chain connects TRBV28 to TRBJ1-2; D is unresolved. The CDR3 has 16 amino acids. The V end lost 3 bases, the J end lost 4 bases, and 18 bases lay between the germline ends. The germline V gene has CDR1 MDHEN and CDR2 SYDVKM. CDR3 protein: CASSFPQHQHIYGYTF. The CDR3 coding sequence is TGTGCCAGCAGTTTCCCCCAGCATCAACACATCTATGGCTACACCTTC.

J is TRBJ2-3 and V is TRBV6-2 or TRBV6-3, with D perhaps TRBD1 (5 bases). The CDR3 spans 15 residues. Germline CDR1 reads MNHEY; CDR2 reads SVGEGT. The ends were cut back, 1 base at V and 2 bases at J, with 10 bases in the middle. As DNA, the CDR3 is TGTGCCAGCAGTTACTGGCAGGGATACACAGATACGCAGTATTTT. Translation gives CASSYWQGYTDTQYF.

To note about this clonotype: This may be a read error: a much more frequent sequence differs by one nucleotide. The chain employs TRBV15 and TRBJ1-5; D perhaps matches TRBD1 (6 bases). The germline V gene encodes CDR1 LNHNV and CDR2 YYDKDF (reference sequence). The CDR3 is 15 amino acids. The CDR3 loop is CATSIGQYSNQSQHF. The CDR3 nucleotides read TGTGCCACCAGCATAGGACAGTATAGCAATCAGTCCCAGCATTTT.

This clonotype has just a few counts. The rearrangement uses TRBV6-2 or TRBV6-3 and TRBJ2-7; D unresolved. The CDR3 totals 13 residues. Germline V gives CDR1 MNHEY, CDR2 SVGEGT. V shed 1 base and J shed 1 base, with 5 bases lying between them. CDR3 sequence: CASSYYLSYEQYF. The DNA of the CDR3 is TGTGCCAGCAGTTACTACCTATCCTACGAGCAGTACTTC.

This clonotype showed up many times. The chain employs TRBV12-3 or TRBV12-4 and TRBJ1-1; D gene unclear. The ends were cut back, 8 bases at V and 4 bases at J, with 20 bases in the middle. This CDR3 contains 15 residues. CDR3 nucleotide sequence: TGTGCCAGCCGAGCGTGGCAAGGGAAGGCCACTGAAGCTTTCTTT. Its translation is CASRAWQGKATEAFF.

V is TRBV29-1 and J is TRBJ1-4, with D maybe TRBD1 (5 bases). V was trimmed by 5 bases and J by 6 bases, leaving 7 bases between them. The CDR3 is made up of 11 amino acids. In germline, CDR1 is SQVTM, CDR2 ANQGSEA. The CDR3 DNA sequence: TGCAGCGTTCGGGGGGATGAAAAACTGTTTTTT. This encodes CSVRGDEKLFF.